This T cell receptor (beta chain) derives from a study of shared clonotypes between healthy human individuals. CD8 cells classed as naive were CD45RO-negative and positively selected for CCR7, excluding terminally differentiated effector memory CD45RA+ cells. Everyone who donated was a Caucasian adult who lived in Nashville, Tennessee. Clones were read by immunoSEQ multiplex PCR, and TCRdb kept only the in-frame ones, dropping some. The data show roughly 2.1 million clones, roughly 91% seen once. This clone was seen only a few times. Per the germline V gene, CDR1 is MNHEY and CDR2 is SMNVEV (reference sequence). V dropped 6 bases and J dropped 3 bases, with 21 bases sitting between them. This CDR3 is 16 amino acids long.

The receptor comes from a man aged 18-30 years in good health. Some clones in this sample may be carry-over from other donors' samples. The rearrangement uses TRBV27 and TRBJ2-7; D is unclear. Specimen: naive CD8+ T cells from PBMCs. CDR3 loop: CASSPLLGQQIYEQYF. Here the CDR3 DNA reads TGTGCCAGCAGCCCGCTCTTGGGCCAACAAATCTACGAGCAGTACTTC.